The next 32 T cell receptor beta chains were all read from a single sample in a study of shared clonotypes between healthy human individuals. Sequencing was performed with immunoSEQ multiplex PCR; in TCRdb, only in-frame clones are kept and a portion is missing. There are about 1,900,000 clones in the sample; around 96% occur only once, and roughly 1.2% lies in the top ten. Naive-designated CD8 cells lacked CD45RO, were positively enriched for CCR7, and omitted terminally differentiated effector memory CD45RA+ cells. The sequencing input was naive CD8+ T cells sorted from blood. All receptors come from a man between 18 and 29 years old in good health.

A remark on this clone: The sample carries other DNA sequences with the same CDR3. The chain employs TRBV11-2 and TRBJ2-1, with D unresolved. Germline V gene data show CDR1 as SGHAT and CDR2 as FQNNGV. The CDR3 contains 15 residues. V lost 0 bases to trimming and J lost 0 bases, with 6 bases between them. CDR3: CASSLDPSSYNEQFF. The DNA of the CDR3 is TGTGCCAGCAGCTTAGATCCGAGCTCCTACAATGAGCAGTTCTTC.

The gene calls are TRBV6-5 and TRBJ2-3; tentatively, D is TRBD1 or TRBD2 (5 bases each). The germline CDR1 and CDR2 sequences are MNHEY and SVGAGI. This CDR3 region has 13 residues. Trimming removed 6 bases from V and 3 bases from J, with 10 bases in between. DNA of the CDR3: TGTGCCAGCAGGAGGGACGGAACAGATACGCAGTATTTT. Translating gives CASRRDGTDTQYF.

The J gene is TRBJ2-2, the V gene TRBV6-5; D gene ambiguous. Germline V gives CDR1 MNHEY, CDR2 SVGAGI. This CDR3 contains 11 residues. Trimming pared 7 bases from V and 8 bases from J, leaving 8 bases between. The CDR3: CASTLNGELFF. Written as DNA, the CDR3 is TGTGCCAGCACTCTCAATGGGGAGCTGTTTTTT.

The chain joins TRBV11-2 to TRBJ2-3; 9 nucleotides match TRBD2. Germline V gene data show CDR1 as SGHAT and CDR2 as FQNNGV. The CDR3 consists of 16 residues. With V trimmed by 1 base and J by 1 base, 3 bases remained unmatched. CDR3 amino acids: CASSLVASGGTDTQYF. The CDR3 nucleotides read TGTGCCAGCAGCTTAGTGGCTAGCGGGGGCACAGATACGCAGTATTTT.

The chain recombines TRBV7-9 with TRBJ1-2; no reliable D call. CDR3 size: 13 residues. V lost 6 bases to trimming and J lost 2 bases, with 10 bases between them. Germline values: CDR1 SEHNR, CDR2 FQNEAQ (reference sequence). DNA of the CDR3: TGTGCCAGCAGTTCCGGGCTGAACTATGGCTACACCTTC. Its protein is CASSSGLNYGYTF.

Points on this clone: Other DNA variants within this sample encode the same CDR3. This chain joins TRBV9 and TRBJ2-7, with 8 bases fitting TRBD2. The V gene end was trimmed by 0 bases and the J gene end by 4 bases; junction bases not matched to a gene: 3. This CDR3 is built from 14 residues. Per germline, CDR1 SGDLS and CDR2 YYNGEE. The CDR3 protein is CASSVGSGGYEQYF. Here the CDR3 DNA reads TGTGCCAGCAGCGTAGGGTCGGGAGGGTACGAGCAGTACTTC.

V is TRBV6-5 and J is TRBJ2-3, with 7 bases that match TRBD1. The CDR3 runs to 15 residues. V gave up 0 bases and J gave up 2 bases; unmatched junction bases: 2. Germline V gives CDR1 MNHEY, CDR2 SVGAGI. The CDR3 nucleotides are TGTGCCAGCAGTTACTCGACAGGGCCCACAGATACGCAGTATTTT. Translation gives CASSYSTGPTDTQYF.

The V and J genes are TRBV7-8 and TRBJ2-1, with 12 bases matching TRBD2. The CDR3 has 18 residues. The J segment lost 5 bases and the V segment lost 1 base, leaving 9 bases of the junction unmatched. Looked up from germline, CDR1 is SGHVS and CDR2 is FQNEAQ. CDR3 DNA: TGTGCCAGCAGCTTAGGGCTAGCGGGAGGGGATATACACAATGAGCAGTTCTTC. Translation gives CASSLGLAGGDIHNEQFF.

This chain joins TRBV7-8 and TRBJ2-5; no clear D gene. Trimming removed 5 bases at V and 6 bases at J, with 13 bases between. CDR3 length equals 13 residues. Germline V gives CDR1 SGHVS, CDR2 FQNEAQ. In nucleotides, the CDR3 is TGTGCCAGCAGCCCACCCCTTGTGCAGACCCAGTACTTC. Protein: CASSPPLVQTQYF. Variable domain in full (rest from reference TRBV7-8 and TRBJ2-5): GAGVSQSPRYKVAKRGQDVALRCDPISGHVSLFWYQQALGQGPEFLTYFQNEAQLDKSGLPSDRFFAERPEGSVSTLKIQRTQQEDSAVYLCASSPPLVQTQYFGPGTRLLVL.

This clone came up once. The V call is TRBV7-9, the J call TRBJ1-2; possibly TRBD1 for D (6 bases). CDR1 and CDR2 from the germline V gene are SEHNR and FQNEAQ (reference sequence). This CDR3 comprises 13 residues. With 5 bases removed from V and 8 bases from J, the gap between germline ends came to 15 bases. CDR3: CASSNTGIEGYTF. In nucleotides, the CDR3 is TGTGCCAGCAGCAACACAGGGATAGAGGGCTACACCTTC. The variable domain in full, with the rest retrieved from reference TRBV7-9 and TRBJ1-2, is DTGVSQNPRHKITKRGQNVTFRCDPISEHNRLYWYRQTLGQGPEFLTYFQNEAQLEKSRLLSDRFSAERPKGSFSTLEIQRTEQGDSAMYLCASSNTGIEGYTFGSGTRLTVV.

Concerning this clone: The same CDR3 is also encoded by other DNA sequences in this sample. V gene TRBV5-4 combines with J gene TRBJ2-2; D ambiguous. CDR1 SGHNT and CDR2 YYREEE come from the germline V gene (reference sequence). The CDR3 is 12 residues long. The germline V and J ends were trimmed by 5 bases and 0 bases, with 2 bases remaining between them. The CDR3 nucleotides are TGTGCCAGCAGGTCGAACACCGGGGAGCTGTTTTTT. Translating gives CASRSNTGELFF.

This clone was counted a single time. The same CDR3 is also encoded by other DNA sequences in this sample. The CDR3 region is CASSLDRASYEQYF. The DNA for the CDR3 is TGTGCCAGCAGCTTGGACAGAGCCTCCTACGAGCAGTACTTC. The chain joins TRBV5-6 to TRBJ2-7; no clear D gene. Between the trimmed V and J ends, which lost 0 bases and 0 bases, there was a span of 7 bases. From germline, CDR1 is SGHDT and CDR2 YYEEEE. The CDR3 is 14 amino acids.

The chain carries TRBV27 and TRBJ2-1; D is unclear. The germline V gene encodes CDR1 MNHEY and CDR2 SMNVEV (reference sequence). The ends were cut back, 3 bases at V and 7 bases at J, with 10 bases in the middle. This CDR3 comprises 13 residues. CDR3 nucleotides: TGTGCCAGCAGTTTTTTGGCGGTGAATGAGCAGTTCTTC. It yields the protein CASSFLAVNEQFF.

This clone was seen just once. Other DNA sequences within the sample encode an identical CDR3. The chain recombines TRBV9 with TRBJ1-4, with a weak D call TRBD1 (6 bases). Per germline, CDR1 SGDLS and CDR2 YYNGEE. The ends were cut back, 3 bases at V and 2 bases at J, with 11 bases in the middle. This CDR3 has 15 residues. CDR3 amino acids: CASSGQGGTNEKLFF. The CDR3 DNA reads TGTGCCAGCAGCGGCCAAGGGGGGACTAATGAAAAACTGTTTTTT.

J is TRBJ2-7 and V is TRBV2; D may correspond to TRBD1 or TRBD2 (5 bases each). Germline loops: CDR1 SNHLY, CDR2 FYNNEI. Trimming left V 4 bases short and J 3 bases short, with 16 bases between. This CDR3 spans 15 amino acids. For the CDR3, the DNA is TGTGCCAGCAGTGTTGGGGACGGTACAAACTACGAGCAGTACTTC. It encodes CASSVGDGTNYEQYF.

The V and J genes are TRBV5-4 and TRBJ2-7; TRBD2 matches at 14 bases. This CDR3 has 16 residues. Germline assignment: CDR1 SGHNT and CDR2 YYREEE (reference sequence). V was pared by 5 bases and J by 7 bases, with 11 bases of the junction left unmatched. The CDR3 coding sequence is TGTGCCAGCAGGGCACAGGGACTAGCGGGAGCCCATGAGCAGTACTTC. This codes for CASRAQGLAGAHEQYF. Supplemented by reference TRBV5-4 and TRBJ2-7, the full variable domain reads ETGVTQSPTHLIKTRGQQVTLRCSSQSGHNTVSWYQQALGQGPQFIFQYYREEENGRGNFPPRFSGLQFPNYSSELNVNALELDDSALYLCASRAQGLAGAHEQYFGPGTRLTVT.

This clone showed up just once. The identical CDR3 is also encoded by other nucleotide sequences in the sample. The chain uses TRBV5-4 and TRBJ2-7, with 10 bases that match TRBD1. The CDR3 is made up of 14 amino acids. In germline, CDR1 is SGHNT, CDR2 YYREEE (reference sequence). With V trimmed by 3 bases and J by 2 bases, 2 bases remained unmatched. For the CDR3, the DNA is TGTGCCAGCAGCTGGGACAGGGGAGCCTACGAGCAGTACTTC. This codes for CASSWDRGAYEQYF.

The J gene is TRBJ2-1, the V gene TRBV7-8; the match to TRBD2 covers 10 bases. Germline-derived CDR1 and CDR2 are SGHVS and FQNEAQ. The CDR3 sequence is 17 residues long. V lost 1 base, J lost 7 bases, and 10 bases stayed unmatched. The CDR3 spells CASSLVISGGLGNEQFF. The CDR3 nucleotides are TGTGCCAGCAGCTTAGTAATTAGCGGGGGGCTAGGAAATGAGCAGTTCTTC.

This chain uses TRBV2 with TRBJ1-2; D uncertain. Trimming stripped 0 bases from V and 8 bases from J, with 10 bases between. CDR3 length: 13 residues. The germline V gene has CDR1 SNHLY and CDR2 FYNNEI. This CDR3 is CASSEADPRGYTF. CDR3 coding DNA: TGTGCCAGCAGTGAAGCTGACCCGAGGGGCTACACCTTC.

The chain links TRBV5-1 to TRBJ2-4; 9 bases are shared with TRBD1. V shed 3 bases, J shed 2 bases, and the junction held 6 bases outside the gene matches. Looked up from germline, CDR1 is SGHRS and CDR2 is YFSETQ. This CDR3 is 16 amino acids long. CDR3: CASSSWTGVTKNIQYF. The CDR3 nucleotides read TGCGCCAGCAGCTCGTGGACAGGGGTAACCAAAAACATTCAGTACTTC.

The chain combines TRBV9 with TRBJ1-5, with D possibly TRBD1 on 6 matching bases. Germline V gene sequence: CDR1 SGDLS, CDR2 YYNGEE. The CDR3 totals 17 residues. Trimming cost V 4 bases and J 2 bases, with 19 bases left between them. The CDR3 nucleotides are TGTGCCAGCAGCACGCCAGGGGTCGGGGCTCGCAATCAGCCCCAGCATTTT. Its translation: CASSTPGVGARNQPQHF. Complete variable domain (other parts from reference TRBV9 and TRBJ1-5): DSGVTQTPKHLITATGQRVTLRCSPRSGDLSVYWYQQSLDQGLQFLIQYYNGEERAKGNILERFSAQQFPDLHSELNLSSLELGDSALYFCASSTPGVGARNQPQHFGDGTRLSIL.

This chain uses TRBV5-4 with TRBJ2-2, with D uncertain. Germline V lookup: CDR1 SGHNT, CDR2 YYREEE (reference sequence). CDR3 size: 11 residues. V was cut by 0 bases and J by 10 bases, with 4 bases left in between. Here the CDR3 DNA reads TGTGCCAGCAGCTTGGGTTCGGAGCTGTTTTTT. It translates to CASSLGSELFF. The full variable domain, its missing parts supplied by reference TRBV5-4 and TRBJ2-2, is ETGVTQSPTHLIKTRGQQVTLRCSSQSGHNTVSWYQQALGQGPQFIFQYYREEENGRGNFPPRFSGLQFPNYSSELNVNALELDDSALYLCASSLGSELFFGEGSRLTVL.

This clone was recorded a few times. This chain links TRBV27 with TRBJ2-7; 9 bases are shared with TRBD1. The J segment lost 3 bases and the V segment lost 2 bases, leaving 5 bases of the junction unmatched. The CDR3 runs 15 residues. Looked up from germline, CDR1 is MNHEY and CDR2 is SMNVEV (reference sequence). The CDR3 DNA reads as TGTGCCAGCAGTTTAAGGGGACAGGGAAACTACGAGCAGTACTTC. Translation: CASSLRGQGNYEQYF.

This rearrangement joins TRBV19 to TRBJ2-5; 9 bases are shared with TRBD1. Germline CDR1 LNHDA, CDR2 SQIVND (reference sequence). The CDR3 contains 13 residues. V gave up 3 bases and J gave up 9 bases; unmatched junction bases: 5. The CDR3 loop reads CASSIGTGGPQYF. The CDR3 region has the DNA TGTGCCAGTAGTATTGGCACAGGGGGCCCCCAGTACTTC.

The chain employs TRBV9 and TRBJ2-1; 8 bases align to TRBD2. V trimming: 0 bases; J trimming: 9 bases; junction bases outside the gene matches: 8. The CDR3 length is 15 residues. Germline V gene sequence: CDR1 SGDLS, CDR2 YYNGEE. CDR3 bases: TGTGCCAGCAGCGTAGAAGCGACTAGCGAACCTGAGCAGTTCTTC. Translated, it gives CASSVEATSEPEQFF. Supplemented by reference TRBV9 and TRBJ2-1, the full variable domain reads DSGVTQTPKHLITATGQRVTLRCSPRSGDLSVYWYQQSLDQGLQFLIQYYNGEERAKGNILERFSAQQFPDLHSELNLSSLELGDSALYFCASSVEATSEPEQFFGPGTRLTVL.

This sequence joins TRBV15 and TRBJ2-7, with 10 positions matching TRBD2. V gave up 0 bases and J gave up 2 bases; unmatched junction bases: 4. The germline CDR1 and CDR2 sequences are LNHNV and YYDKDF (reference sequence). CDR3 length: 16 residues. DNA of the CDR3: TGTGCCACCAGCAGAGATCAACTAGCGGGAACCTACGAGCAGTACTTC. This sequence encodes CATSRDQLAGTYEQYF. Complete variable domain (other parts from reference TRBV15 and TRBJ2-7): DAMVIQNPRYQVTQFGKPVTLSCSQTLNHNVMYWYQQKSSQAPKLLFHYYDKDFNNEADTPDNFQSRRPNTSFCFLDIRSPGLGDTAMYLCATSRDQLAGTYEQYFGPGTRLTVT.

For the CDR3, the DNA is TGCGCCAGCAGCTTGGAGGTACGAGCGCGGAACACTGAAGCTTTCTTT. Encoded protein: CASSLEVRARNTEAFF. The V call is TRBV5-1, the J call TRBJ1-1; D gene ambiguous. Germline V CDR1 and CDR2: SGHRS, YFSETQ. The CDR3 is made up of 16 amino acids. Trimming left V 0 bases short and J 1 base short, with 13 bases between.

The V gene is TRBV25-1, the J gene TRBJ1-1; the D is unclear. CDR1 and CDR2 from the germline V gene are MGHDK and SYGVNS. The V and J ends lost 2 bases and 3 bases respectively, with 10 bases between them. The CDR3 length is 14 residues. The CDR3 DNA reads TGTGCCAGCAGTGAACCAGAAAAATACACTGAAGCTTTCTTT. Its protein product is CASSEPEKYTEAFF.

This clone showed up just once. This chain uses TRBV10-3 with TRBJ1-2; TRBD1 matches 9 bases. The length of the CDR3 is 15 residues. Germline lookup yields CDR1 ENHRY and CDR2 SYGVKD. V was clipped by 6 bases and J by 3 bases; unmatched bases: 8. The CDR3: CAIRAGTGIDYGYTF. In DNA, the CDR3 is TGTGCCATCAGAGCCGGGACAGGGATTGACTATGGCTACACCTTC.

Here the CDR3 reads CASSVGTGPLEEQYF. CDR3 sequence (DNA): TGTGCCAGCAGCGTAGGGACAGGTCCCCTTGAGGAGCAGTACTTC. This rearrangement joins TRBV9 to TRBJ2-7, with 7 bases aligning to TRBD1. The CDR3 runs 15 residues. Germline loops: CDR1 SGDLS, CDR2 YYNGEE. V trimming: 0 bases; J trimming: 7 bases; junction bases outside the gene matches: 10.

The rearrangement joins TRBV12-5 to TRBJ1-1; D gene uncertain. Germline CDR1 is LGHNT and CDR2 is FRNRAP. With 6 bases removed from V and 6 bases from J, the gap between germline ends came to 17 bases. The CDR3 is 14 residues long. CDR3 loop: CASGSKPGVAEAFF. Here the CDR3 DNA reads TGTGCTAGTGGATCTAAACCAGGTGTGGCTGAAGCTTTCTTT.

The chain carries TRBV4-3 and TRBJ1-1; no clear D gene. The CDR3 is made up of 16 amino acids. Germline CDR1 and CDR2: LGHNA and YSLEER. V was shortened by 0 bases and J by 1 base, with 12 bases between the two germline ends. This CDR3 reads CASSQDGLGENTEAFF. As DNA, the CDR3 is TGCGCCAGCAGCCAAGACGGTCTCGGGGAGAACACTGAAGCTTTCTTT.